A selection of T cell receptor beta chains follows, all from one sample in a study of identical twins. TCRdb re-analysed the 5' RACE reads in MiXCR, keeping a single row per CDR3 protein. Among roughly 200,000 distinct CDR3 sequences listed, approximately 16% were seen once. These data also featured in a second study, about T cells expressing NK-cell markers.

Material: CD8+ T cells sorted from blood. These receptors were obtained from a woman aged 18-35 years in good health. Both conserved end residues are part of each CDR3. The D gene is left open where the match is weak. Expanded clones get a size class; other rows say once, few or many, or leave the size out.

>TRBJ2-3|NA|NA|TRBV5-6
TGTGCCAGCAGCTTGTCCAGTCCAGATACGCAGTATTTT
CASSLSSPDTQYF
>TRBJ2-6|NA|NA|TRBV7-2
TGTGCCAGCAGCTTAGCCCCTTTTGCAGTAGGACCCTCTGGGGCCAACGTCCTGACTTTC
CASSLAPFAVGPSGANVLTF
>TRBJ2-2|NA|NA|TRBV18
TGTGCCAGCTCCTCCCTGCAGAACACCGGGGAGCTGTTTTTT
CASSSLQNTGELFF
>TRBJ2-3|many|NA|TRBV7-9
TGTGCCAGCAGCTTTCAGCCAGATACGCAGTATTTT
CASSFQPDTQYF
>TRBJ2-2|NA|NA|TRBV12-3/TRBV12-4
TGTGCCAGCACCATTAACACCGGGGAGCTGTTTTTT
CASTINTGELFF
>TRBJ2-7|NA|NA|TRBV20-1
TGCAGTGCTAGCACCTTTAGTGGCTCCTACGAGCAGTACTTC
CSASTFSGSYEQYF
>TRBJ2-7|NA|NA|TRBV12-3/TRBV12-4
TGTGCCAGCAGCTCTAGTATATCCTACGAGCAGTACTTC
CASSSSISYEQYF
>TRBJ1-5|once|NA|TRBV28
TGTGCCAGCAGTCCCTTTAGCAATCAGCCCCAGCATTTT
CASSPFSNQPQHF
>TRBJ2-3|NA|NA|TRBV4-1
TGCGCCAGCAGCCAAGATGGGTTTACGCAGTATTTT
CASSQDGFTQYF
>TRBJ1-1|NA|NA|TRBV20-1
TGCAGTGCTAGAGATCGTGAGGGTTACACTGAAGCTTTCTTT
CSARDREGYTEAFF
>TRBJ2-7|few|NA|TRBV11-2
TGTGCCAGCAGACAGTACGGTACGAGCTCCTACGAGCAGTACTTC
CASRQYGTSSYEQYF
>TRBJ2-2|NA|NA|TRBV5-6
TGTGCCAGCAGCTTGATGTCTACGTACACCGGGGAGCTGTTTTTT
CASSLMSTYTGELFF
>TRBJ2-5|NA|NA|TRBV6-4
TGTGCCAGCAGTGCCTCCGGGAGCGCGGGGGAGACCCAGTACTTC
CASSASGSAGETQYF
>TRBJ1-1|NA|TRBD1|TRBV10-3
TGTGCCATCAGTTCCCCGGGACAGGGAAAATCTGAAGCTTTCTTT
CAISSPGQGKSEAFF
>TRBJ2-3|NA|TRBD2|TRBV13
TGTGCCAGCAGCCCCGACCGGACTAGCGAAGATACGCAGTATTTT
CASSPDRTSEDTQYF
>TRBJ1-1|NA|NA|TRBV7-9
TGTGCCAGCAGCTCTTGGGGGATGACCACTGAAGCTTTCTTT
CASSSWGMTTEAFF
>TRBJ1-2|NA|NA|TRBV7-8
TGTGCCAGCAGCTTACAGGGTGACGGCTACACCTTC
CASSLQGDGYTF
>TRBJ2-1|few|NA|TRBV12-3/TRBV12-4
TGTGCCAGCAGTTTACCCACCACGAGCTCCTACAATGAGCAGTTCTTC
CASSLPTTSSYNEQFF
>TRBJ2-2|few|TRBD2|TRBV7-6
TGTGCCAGCAGCTTAGATCCGGGAGGCGCCGGGGAGCTGTTTTTT
CASSLDPGGAGELFF
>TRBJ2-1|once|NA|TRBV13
TGTGCCAGCAGCTTACTCTCAGAGACTACTAACAATGAGCAGTTCTTC
CASSLLSETTNNEQFF
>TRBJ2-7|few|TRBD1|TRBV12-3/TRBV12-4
TGTGCCAGCAGATGGGACAGTGCCTACGAGCAGTACTTC
CASRWDSAYEQYF
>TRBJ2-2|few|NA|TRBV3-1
TGTGCCAGCAGCCAAGCCAGGGGGGACACCGGGGAGCTGTTTTTT
CASSQARGDTGELFF
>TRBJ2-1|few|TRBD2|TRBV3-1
TGTGCCAGCAGCCTCCCTAGCGGGGGGTCGTTAGAGCAGTTCTTC
CASSLPSGGSLEQFF